Below, 5 T cell receptor beta chains from the same sample are listed, as sequenced in a study of T cell responses to AZD1222 COVID-19 vaccine. Assay used: immunoSEQ multiplex PCR; TCRdb lists only in-frame clones, some missing. The sample has 70,000 to 95,000 clones; 80% are singletons. The sequences come from peripheral blood, collected on day 0 of AZD1222 vaccination. Receptors were obtained from an adult in good health.

This chain connects TRBV30 to TRBJ2-7; perhaps TRBD2 as D (6 bases). Germline-derived CDR1 and CDR2 are GTSNPN and SVGIG (reference sequence). V shed 3 bases and J shed 0 bases, with 15 bases lying between them. The CDR3 totals 15 residues. CDR3 region: CAWRVSGGGSYEQYF. CDR3 DNA sequence: TGTGCCTGGAGGGTTAGCGGAGGTGGCTCCTACGAGCAGTACTTC. Supplemented by reference TRBV30 and TRBJ2-7, the full variable domain reads SQTIHQWPATLVQPVGSPLSLECTVEGTSNPNLYWYRQAAGRGLQLLFYSVGIGQISSEVPQNLSASRPQDRQFILSSKKLLLSDSGFYLCAWRVSGGGSYEQYFGPGTRLTVT.

The chain recombines TRBV9 with TRBJ2-7; the D gene could be TRBD1 or TRBD2 (5 bases each). Trimming stripped 0 bases from V and 3 bases from J, with 13 bases between. The V gene's germline CDR1 is SGDLS and CDR2 YYNGEE. The CDR3 has 15 residues. Here the CDR3 reads CASSVGGDAVYEQYF. As DNA, the CDR3 is TGTGCCAGCAGCGTAGGTGGGGACGCAGTCTACGAGCAGTACTTC.

The gene calls are TRBV28 and TRBJ2-3; TRBD1 matches at 8 bases. The trim removed 7 bases at V and 4 bases at J, leaving 7 bases unmatched. Per the germline V gene, CDR1 is MDHEN and CDR2 is SYDVKM. CDR3 length: 14 residues. The DNA for the CDR3 is TGTGCCAGCAACAAGGACAGGGTGCCAGATACGCAGTATTTT. It codes for CASNKDRVPDTQYF.

The rearrangement links TRBV5-1 to TRBJ2-7, with 10 bases identical to TRBD1. The germline gives CDR1 SGHRS, CDR2 YFSETQ. The CDR3 is 16 amino acids. Trimming removed 4 bases from V and 5 bases from J; junction bases left unmatched: 12. For the CDR3, the DNA is TGCGCCAGCAGCGATGACAGGGGGCCACTACCGCACGAGCAGTACTTC. This sequence encodes CASSDDRGPLPHEQYF.

This chain connects TRBV30 to TRBJ2-1; 11 bases line up with TRBD2. Germline CDR1 and CDR2: GTSNPN and SVGIG (reference sequence). After removal of 0 bases from V and 9 bases from J, the junction contained 4 bases not matched to a gene. This CDR3 has 14 residues. The DNA for the CDR3 is TGTGCCTGGAGTGTACTAGCGGGAGTCGGTGAGCAGTTCTTC. The encoded protein is CAWSVLAGVGEQFF.